This TCR beta chain was sequenced in a study of regulatory T cells in long-lasting Graves disease. Background on the study: More than 5 years of antithyroid drugs with positive TSH receptor antibodies defined persistent Graves' disease. Study-wide findings and caveats: Persistent Graves' cases showed lower TCR diversity than newly diagnosed cases.

Time point in this sample: persistent/refractory GD, antithyroid drugs over 5 years with positive TRAb. Scientists built the TCR library using RNA that was extracted from PBMCs. A word on this clonotype: Antigen specificity is unknown.

Arm-PCR with iRepertoire HTBI primers amplified the CDR3 regions for these TCR beta libraries. One entry per CDR3 protein results from TCRdb running MiXCR on the multiplex PCR reads. The sample contains 300,000 to 400,000 distinct CDR3 sequences, around 19% of which appear only once. Trimming took off 6 bases at V and 2 bases at J, with 14 bases between the two ends. This CDR3 spans 14 amino acids. Germline V gene data show CDR1 as SGHAT and CDR2 as FQNNGV. This sequence originates from a female donor with Graves disease. The sample here was peripheral blood mononuclear cells (PBMCs), taken when the disease was refractory, from a patient treated with antithyroid drugs. This sequence joins TRBV11-2 and TRBJ2-7, with D unresolved. The CDR3 DNA reads as TGTGCCAGCAGTCCGACAAAGACCCCCTACGAGCAGTACTTC. Encoded protein: CASSPTKTPYEQYF.